One sample yielded the 4 T cell receptor beta chains listed below, sequenced in a study of CD8+ T cells in alopecia areata. Treatment given: oral pan-JAK inhibitor, 5-10 mg twice daily. Extracted from the samples, RNA was reverse transcribed into cDNA to serve as the sequencing template. TCRdb's table, derived via immunoSEQ multiplex PCR, lists solely in-frame clones and lacks some. The repertoire holds tens of thousands of clones, 29% seen once, with about 15% in the top ten. The input for sequencing was CD8+ T cells sorted from blood, taken at week 4, from a patient treated with tofacitinib. Receptor source: a human donor with alopecia areata.

The chain uses TRBV11-2 and TRBJ2-1, with 7 bases fitting TRBD1. The CDR3 is 15 amino acids. CDR1 and CDR2 (germline): SGHAT, FQNNGV. Germline trimming cut 5 bases from V and 4 bases from J; bases unmatched to any gene: 8. CDR3 DNA: TGTGCCAGCAGCCACCCAGAGACAGGGTACAATGAGCAGTTCTTC. Its translation: CASSHPETGYNEQFF.

The chain joins TRBV29-1 to TRBJ2-1, with D uncertain. Germline V lookup: CDR1 SQVTM, CDR2 ANQGSEA. This CDR3 has 10 residues. Trimming stripped 7 bases from V and 7 bases from J, with 8 bases between. The CDR3 here is CSAWGNEQFF. CDR3 bases: TGCAGCGCCTGGGGAAATGAGCAGTTCTTC.

This clone was observed once. V usage is TRBV6-1 and J usage is TRBJ1-1, with D possibly being TRBD1 (5 bases). Germline lookup yields CDR1 MNHNS and CDR2 SASEGT. Trimming shortened V by 4 bases and J by 3 bases, and 9 bases separated the two germline ends. The CDR3 extends over 13 amino acids. The CDR3 region is CASSVGAYTEAFF. CDR3 DNA: TGTGCCAGCAGTGTCGGGGCGTACACTGAAGCTTTCTTT.

The V call is TRBV27, the J call TRBJ1-5, with D possibly TRBD1 on 6 matching bases. This CDR3 is built from 17 residues. The germline CDR1 and CDR2 sequences are MNHEY and SMNVEV (reference sequence). V shed 8 bases and J shed 2 bases, with 22 bases lying between them. The CDR3 region is CASGQPYREGGNQPQHF. The CDR3 DNA sequence: TGTGCCAGCGGTCAACCATACAGGGAGGGTGGCAATCAGCCCCAGCATTTT.